This T cell receptor (beta chain) was captured in a study of molecular identifiers for immune sequencing clone quantification. This clonotype was seen ten or more times. Sorting was used to obtain naive CD8 T cells (CD8+CD4-CCR7+CD45RA+). MiXCR, applied by TCRdb to the PCR reads, yields one record per CDR3 protein. Of about 640,000 distinct CDR3 sequences in the sample, just under 20% are singletons; the top ten hold roughly 0.85%. What was sequenced was naive CD8+ T cells from blood, with Jurkat cell RNA spiked in. The subset denotes: FACS-sorted CD8+CD4-CCR7+CD45RA+ naive T cells. The sequence was obtained from a human donor in good health. Some libraries in this study had Jurkat cell RNA spiked in.

The CDR3 nucleotides read TGTGCCAGCACCCGGGACTACCCTTACAATGAGCAGTTCTTC. As protein: CASTRDYPYNEQFF. V usage is TRBV2 and J usage is TRBJ2-1; TRBD2 agrees at 7 bases. CDR1 is SNHLY and CDR2 is FYNNEI in the germline V gene. With V trimmed by 7 bases and J by 4 bases, 7 bases remained unmatched. The CDR3 length is 14 residues.